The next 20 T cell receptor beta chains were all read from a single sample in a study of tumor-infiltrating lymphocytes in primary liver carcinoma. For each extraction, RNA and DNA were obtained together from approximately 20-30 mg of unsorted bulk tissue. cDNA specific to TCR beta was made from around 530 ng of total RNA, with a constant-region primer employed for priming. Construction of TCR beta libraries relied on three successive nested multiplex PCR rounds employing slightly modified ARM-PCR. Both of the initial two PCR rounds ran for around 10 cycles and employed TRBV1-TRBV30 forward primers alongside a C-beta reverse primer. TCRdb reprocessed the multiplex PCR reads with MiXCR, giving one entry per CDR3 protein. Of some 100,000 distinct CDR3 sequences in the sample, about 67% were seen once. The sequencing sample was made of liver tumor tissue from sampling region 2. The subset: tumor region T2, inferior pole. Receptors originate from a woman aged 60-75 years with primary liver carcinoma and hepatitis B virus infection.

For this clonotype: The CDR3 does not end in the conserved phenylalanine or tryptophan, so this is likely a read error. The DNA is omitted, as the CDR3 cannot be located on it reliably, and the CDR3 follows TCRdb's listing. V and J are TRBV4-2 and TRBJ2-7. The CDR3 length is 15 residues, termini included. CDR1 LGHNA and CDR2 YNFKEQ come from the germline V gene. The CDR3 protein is CARCQELETSYEQYL.

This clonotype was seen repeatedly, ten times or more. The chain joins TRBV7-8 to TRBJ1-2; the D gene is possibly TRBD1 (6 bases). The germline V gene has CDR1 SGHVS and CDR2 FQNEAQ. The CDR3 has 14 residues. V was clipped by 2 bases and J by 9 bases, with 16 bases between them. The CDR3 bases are TGTGCCAGCAGCTTAAGCCGGGACACCTTTAGCTACACCTTC. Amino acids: CASSLSRDTFSYTF. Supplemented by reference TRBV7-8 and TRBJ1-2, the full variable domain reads GAGVSQSPRYKVAKRGQDVALRCDPISGHVSLFWYQQALGQGPEFLTYFQNEAQLDKSGLPSDRFFAERPEGSVSTLKIQRTQQEDSAVYLCASSLSRDTFSYTFGSGTRLTVV.

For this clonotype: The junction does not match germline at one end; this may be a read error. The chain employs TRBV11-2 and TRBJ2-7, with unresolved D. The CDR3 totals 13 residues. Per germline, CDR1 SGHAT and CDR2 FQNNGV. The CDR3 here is CACGPAVSYEQYF. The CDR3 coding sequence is TGTGCCTGCGGCCCGGCAGTATCCTATGAGCAGTACTTC. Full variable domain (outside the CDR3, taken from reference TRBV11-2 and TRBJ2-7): EAGVAQSPRYKIIEKRQSVAFWCNPISGHATLYWYQQILGQGPKLLIQFQNNGVVDDSQLPKDRFSAERLKGVDSTLKIQPAKLEDSAVYLCACGPAVSYEQYFGPGTRLTVT.

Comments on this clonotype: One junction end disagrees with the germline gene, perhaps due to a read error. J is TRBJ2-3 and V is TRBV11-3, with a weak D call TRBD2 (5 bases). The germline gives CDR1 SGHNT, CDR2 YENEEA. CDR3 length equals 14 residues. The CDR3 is CTSGLRRNTDTRYF. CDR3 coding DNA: TGTACCAGCGGCTTACGGAGAAACACAGATACGCGGTATTTT.

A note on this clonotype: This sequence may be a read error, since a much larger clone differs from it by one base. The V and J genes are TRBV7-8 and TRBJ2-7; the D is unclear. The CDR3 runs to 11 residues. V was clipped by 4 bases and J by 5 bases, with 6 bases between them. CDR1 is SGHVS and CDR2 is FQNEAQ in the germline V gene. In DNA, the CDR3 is TGTGCCAGCAGCTCAGCCCACGAGCAGTACTTC. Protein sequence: CASSSAHEQYF.

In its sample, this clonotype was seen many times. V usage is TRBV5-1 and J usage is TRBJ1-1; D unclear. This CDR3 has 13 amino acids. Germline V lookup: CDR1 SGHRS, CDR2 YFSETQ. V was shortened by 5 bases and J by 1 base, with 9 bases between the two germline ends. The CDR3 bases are TGCGCCAGCAGGCGTTCAGAGAACACTGAAGCTTTCTTT. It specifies CASRRSENTEAFF.

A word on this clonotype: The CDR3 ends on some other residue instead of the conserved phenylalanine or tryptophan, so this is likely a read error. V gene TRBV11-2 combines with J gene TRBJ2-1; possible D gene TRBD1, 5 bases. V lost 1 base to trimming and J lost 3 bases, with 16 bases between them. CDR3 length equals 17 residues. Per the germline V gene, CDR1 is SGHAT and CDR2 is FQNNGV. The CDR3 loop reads CASSLVQQDIVYNEQFL. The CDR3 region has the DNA TGTGCCAGCAGCTTAGTCCAACAGGATATAGTCTACAATGAGCAGTTCCTC.

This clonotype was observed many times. The DNA for the CDR3 is TGCGCCAGCAGCCGGACCACGGGCAATCAGCCCCAGCATTTT. This translates into CASSRTTGNQPQHF. The chain employs TRBV4-1 and TRBJ1-5; D not resolved. V was pared by 4 bases and J by 2 bases, with 9 bases between. The CDR3 runs 14 residues. CDR1 is MGHRA and CDR2 is YSYEKL in the germline V gene.

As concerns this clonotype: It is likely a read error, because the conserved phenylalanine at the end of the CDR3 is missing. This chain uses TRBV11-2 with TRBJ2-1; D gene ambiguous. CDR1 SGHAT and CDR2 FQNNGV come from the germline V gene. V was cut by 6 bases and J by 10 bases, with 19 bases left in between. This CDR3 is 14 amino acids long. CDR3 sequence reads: CASSPNSRYREQFL. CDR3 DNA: TGTGCCAGCAGTCCGAACTCCAGGTATAGGGAGCAGTTCCTC.

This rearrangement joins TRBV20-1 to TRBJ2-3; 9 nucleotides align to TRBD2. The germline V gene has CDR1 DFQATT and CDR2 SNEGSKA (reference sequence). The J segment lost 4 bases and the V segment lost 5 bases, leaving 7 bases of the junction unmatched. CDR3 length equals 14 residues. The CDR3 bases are TGCAGTGCTGGGGCTAGCGGGATGGCAGATACGCAGTATTTT. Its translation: CSAGASGMADTQYF.

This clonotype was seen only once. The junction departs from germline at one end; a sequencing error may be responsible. CDR3 coding DNA: TGTGCCAGCAGCTTTACGACTAGCAGACAAGAGACCCAGTATTTC. It encodes CASSFTTSRQETQYF. The chain is built from TRBV11-2 and TRBJ2-5; TRBD2 matches at 7 bases. The length of the CDR3 is 15 residues. Germline loops: CDR1 SGHAT, CDR2 FQNNGV.

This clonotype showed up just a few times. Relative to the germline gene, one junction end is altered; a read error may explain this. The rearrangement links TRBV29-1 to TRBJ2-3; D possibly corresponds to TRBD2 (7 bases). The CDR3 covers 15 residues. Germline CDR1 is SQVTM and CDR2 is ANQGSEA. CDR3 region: CSVDRLTGGTDTQYF. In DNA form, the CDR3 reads TGCAGCGTTGATCGACTAACGGGGGGCACAGATACACAGTATTTT.

The CDR3 sequence: CASSARGDIEAFF. For the CDR3, the DNA is TGTGCCAGCAGCGCTCGTGGAGATATTGAAGCTTTCTTT. This chain links TRBV11-3 with TRBJ1-1; D is unclear. The CDR3 loop spans 13 amino acids. Looked up from germline, CDR1 is SGHNT and CDR2 is YENEEA. V was clipped by 5 bases and J by 7 bases, with 14 bases between them.

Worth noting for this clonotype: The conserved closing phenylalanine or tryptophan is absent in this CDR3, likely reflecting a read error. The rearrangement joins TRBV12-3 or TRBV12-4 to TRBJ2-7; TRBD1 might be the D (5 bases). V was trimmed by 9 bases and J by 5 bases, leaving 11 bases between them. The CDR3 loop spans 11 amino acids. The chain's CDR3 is CASSRGHEQYI. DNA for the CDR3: TGTGCCAGTTCTAGGGGCCACGAGCAGTACATC.

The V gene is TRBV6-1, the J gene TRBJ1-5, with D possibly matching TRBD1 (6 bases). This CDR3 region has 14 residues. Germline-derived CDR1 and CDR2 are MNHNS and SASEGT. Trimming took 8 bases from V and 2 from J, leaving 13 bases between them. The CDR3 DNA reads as TGTGCCAGCTTCTGGGGGGCTGGCAATCAGCCCCAGCATTTT. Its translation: CASFWGAGNQPQHF.

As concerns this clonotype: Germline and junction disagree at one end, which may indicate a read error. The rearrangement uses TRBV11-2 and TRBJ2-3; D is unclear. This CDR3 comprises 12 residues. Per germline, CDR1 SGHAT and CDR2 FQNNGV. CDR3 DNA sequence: TGTGCCCGCAGCGCCTGGGCGAATACGCAGTATTTT. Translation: CARSAWANTQYF.

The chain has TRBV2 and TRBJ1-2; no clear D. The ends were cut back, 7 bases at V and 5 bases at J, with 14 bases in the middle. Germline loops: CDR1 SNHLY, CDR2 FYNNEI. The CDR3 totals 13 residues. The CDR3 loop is CASMTVFGYGYTF. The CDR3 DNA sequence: TGTGCCAGCATGACCGTTTTTGGTTATGGCTACACCTTC.

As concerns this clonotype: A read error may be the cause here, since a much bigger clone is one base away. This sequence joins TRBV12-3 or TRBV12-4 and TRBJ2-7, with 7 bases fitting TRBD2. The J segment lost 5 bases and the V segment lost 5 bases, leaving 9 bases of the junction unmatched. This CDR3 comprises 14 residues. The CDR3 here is CASSRCGSDDEQYF. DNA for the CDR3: TGTGCCAGCAGTCGGTGCGGGAGTGACGACGAGCAGTACTTC.

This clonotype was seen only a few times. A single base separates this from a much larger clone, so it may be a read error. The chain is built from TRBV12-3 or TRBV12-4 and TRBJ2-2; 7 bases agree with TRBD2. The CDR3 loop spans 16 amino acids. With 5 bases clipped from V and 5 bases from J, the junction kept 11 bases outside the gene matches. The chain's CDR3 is CASSSQREINTGELFF. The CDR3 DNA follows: TGTGCCAGCAGTAGTCAGCGGGAAATTAATACCGGGGAGCTGTTTTTT.

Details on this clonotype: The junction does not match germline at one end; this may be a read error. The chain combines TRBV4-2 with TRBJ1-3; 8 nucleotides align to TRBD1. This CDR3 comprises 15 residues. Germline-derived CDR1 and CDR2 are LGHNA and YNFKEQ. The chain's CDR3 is CASSTKTGVGNTIYF. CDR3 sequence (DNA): TGTGCTAGCAGCACTAAGACAGGGGTCGGAAACACCATATATTTT.